This T cell receptor beta chain appears in the sequencing data of a study of blood T cell repertoires in COVID-19. About the research overall: The cDNA or gDNA used as material had been derived from T cells, B-cell-depleted T cells, or PBMCs.

Original data processing: Estimated nucleated cell counts came from reference gene primer amplification. Here immunoSEQ multiplex PCR was the method, and the copy in TCRdb shows in-frame clones only, minus some. V, J and clone size derive from that table, while D and trimming were established from the DNA sequence. Here the sample spans 390,000 or so clones, around 86% being singletons. Germline CDR1 is GTSNPN and CDR2 is SVGIG (reference sequence). V shed 1 base and J shed 4 bases, with 14 bases lying between them. The CDR3 has 14 residues. The material sequenced was peripheral blood. J is TRBJ2-7 and V is TRBV30; a possible D gene is TRBD2 (6 bases). This TCR came from a woman younger than 45 with active or convalescent COVID-19. In DNA, the CDR3 is TGTGCCTGGAGTGGTTGGACGGGACTTTACGAGCAGTACTTC. Residues: CAWSGWTGLYEQYF.